The clone carrying this TCR beta chain was observed at least ten times. The antigen is not known. This specimen comes from a study of T cell repertoires in cytomegalovirus infection. One entry per CDR3 protein, called by TCRdb with MiXCR from the reads. The sample yields about 680,000 distinct CDR3 sequences, 20% to 25% seen once. Germline lookup yields CDR1 SGHVS and CDR2 FNYEAQ. This CDR3 is built from 16 residues. Trimming took off 3 bases at V and 1 base at J, with 12 bases between the two ends. Study results and caveats: Using cumulative public TCR beta family frequency, the authors identified those who carried CMV together with the relevant HLA.

The chain joins TRBV7-6 to TRBJ2-2, with TRBD1 as a possible D gene (5 bases). Source material: CD8+ T cells from PBMCs. This TCR came from a human donor in good health (CMV status not recorded). Some clones in this sample may be carry-over from other donors' samples. The CDR3 region is CASSFYPQGNTGELFF. The CDR3 DNA is TGTGCCAGCAGCTTCTATCCTCAGGGGAACACCGGGGAGCTGTTTTTT.